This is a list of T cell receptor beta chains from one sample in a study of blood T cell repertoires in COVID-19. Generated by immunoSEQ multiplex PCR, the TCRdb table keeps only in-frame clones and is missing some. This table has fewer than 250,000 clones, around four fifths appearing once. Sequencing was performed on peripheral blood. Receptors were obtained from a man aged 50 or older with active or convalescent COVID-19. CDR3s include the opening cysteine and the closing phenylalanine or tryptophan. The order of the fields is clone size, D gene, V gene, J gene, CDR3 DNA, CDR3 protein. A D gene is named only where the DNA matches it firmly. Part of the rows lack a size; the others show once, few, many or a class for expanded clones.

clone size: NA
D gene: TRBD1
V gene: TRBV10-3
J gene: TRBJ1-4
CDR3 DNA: TGTGCCATCAGTGACCAGGGGGCAGGAGAAAAACTGTTTTTT
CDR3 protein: CAISDQGAGEKLFF

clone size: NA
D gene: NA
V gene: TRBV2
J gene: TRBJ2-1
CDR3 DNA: TGTGCCAGCAGTTCTACCTTTACCAATGAGCAGTTCTTC
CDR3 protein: CASSSTFTNEQFF

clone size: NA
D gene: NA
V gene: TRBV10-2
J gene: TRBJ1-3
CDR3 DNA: TGCGCCAGCAGTGAGTTAAGAGGGCCTGGAAACACCATATATTTT
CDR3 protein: CASSELRGPGNTIYF

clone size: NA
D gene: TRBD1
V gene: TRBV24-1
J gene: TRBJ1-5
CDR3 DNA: TGTGCCACCAGGCAACAGGGGCCCAATCAGCCCCAGCATTTT
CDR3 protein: CATRQQGPNQPQHF

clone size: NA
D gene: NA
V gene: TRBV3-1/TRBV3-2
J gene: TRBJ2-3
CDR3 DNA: TGTGCCAGCAGCCAAGATACCATGCGGGGTTTGGGTACCACAGATACGCAGTATTTT
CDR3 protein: CASSQDTMRGLGTTDTQYF

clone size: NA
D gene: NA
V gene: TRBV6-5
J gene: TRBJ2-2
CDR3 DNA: TGTGCCAGCAGTTACTCGAGACAGAACACCGGGGAGCTGTTTTTT
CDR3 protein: CASSYSRQNTGELFF

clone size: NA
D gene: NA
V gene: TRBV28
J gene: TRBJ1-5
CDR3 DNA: TGTGCCAGCAGTTTACAAACCCGGCAGCCCCAGCATTTT
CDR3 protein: CASSLQTRQPQHF

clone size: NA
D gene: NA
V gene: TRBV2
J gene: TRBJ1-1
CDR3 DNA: TGTGCCAGCATCAGGGACACTGAAGCTTTCTTT
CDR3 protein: CASIRDTEAFF

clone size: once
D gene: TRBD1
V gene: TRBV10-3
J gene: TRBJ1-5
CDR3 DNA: TGTGCCATCAGCGAGGGGACAGGGGATAACAATCAGCCCCAGCATTTT
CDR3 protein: CAISEGTGDNNQPQHF

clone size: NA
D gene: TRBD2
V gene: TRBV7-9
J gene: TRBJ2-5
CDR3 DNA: TGTGCCAGCAGCTTCTGGACTAGCGGGAGAGGGGGGACCCAGTACTTC
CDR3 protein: CASSFWTSGRGGTQYF

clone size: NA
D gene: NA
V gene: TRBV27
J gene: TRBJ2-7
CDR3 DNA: TGTGCCAGCAGAGCGCGGGACCACTCCTACGAGCAGTACTTC
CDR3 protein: CASRARDHSYEQYF

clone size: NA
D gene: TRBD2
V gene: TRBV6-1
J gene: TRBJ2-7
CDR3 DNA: TGTGCCAGCAGTGAAGTCCGGAGTAGCGGGACCTCCTACGAGCAGTACTTC
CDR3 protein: CASSEVRSSGTSYEQYF

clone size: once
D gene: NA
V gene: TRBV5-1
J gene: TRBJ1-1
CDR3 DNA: TGCGCCAGCAGCTTGGCCCCCCAGGGGCCGGGCACTGAAGCTTTCTTT
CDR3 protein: CASSLAPQGPGTEAFF

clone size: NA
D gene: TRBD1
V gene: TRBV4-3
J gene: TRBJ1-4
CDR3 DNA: TGCGCCAGCAGCCAAGATTGGGAACAGGGGGGAGAAAAACTGTTTTTT
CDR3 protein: CASSQDWEQGGEKLFF

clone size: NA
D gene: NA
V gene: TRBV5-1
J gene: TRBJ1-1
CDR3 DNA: TGCGCCAGCAGCCCCTTGGACATCTATGAAGCTTTCTTT
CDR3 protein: CASSPLDIYEAFF

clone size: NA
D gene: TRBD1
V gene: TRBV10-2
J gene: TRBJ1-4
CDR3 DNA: TGCGCCAGCAGTGAACGGGACAGGGCGGAAAAACTGTTTTTT
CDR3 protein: CASSERDRAEKLFF

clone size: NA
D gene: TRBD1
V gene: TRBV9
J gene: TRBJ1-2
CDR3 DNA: TGTGCCAGCAGCGTAGACCAGGGGGATGGCTACACCTTC
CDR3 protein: CASSVDQGDGYTF

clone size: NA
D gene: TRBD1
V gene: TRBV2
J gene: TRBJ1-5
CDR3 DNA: TGTGCCAGCCATCGACAGGGGGGCAATCAGCCCCAGCATTTT
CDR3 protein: CASHRQGGNQPQHF

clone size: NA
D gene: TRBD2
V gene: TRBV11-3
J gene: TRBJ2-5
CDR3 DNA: TGTGCCAGCAGCAGTAATAGCGGGGGAGGAGAGACCCAGTACTTC
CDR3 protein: CASSSNSGGGETQYF

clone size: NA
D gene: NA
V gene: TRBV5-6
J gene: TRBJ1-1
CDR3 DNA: TGTGCCAGCAGCTTGGTAACGGTGAACACTGAAGCTTTCTTT
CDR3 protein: CASSLVTVNTEAFF

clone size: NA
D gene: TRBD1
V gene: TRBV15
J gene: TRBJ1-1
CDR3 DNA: TGTGCCACCAGCAGACGACAGGGGGCGAGCACTGAAGCTTTCTTT
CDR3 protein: CATSRRQGASTEAFF

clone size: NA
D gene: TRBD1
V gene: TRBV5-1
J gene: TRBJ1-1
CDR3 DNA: TGCGCCAGCACCCGACAGGGTCGGACTGAAGCTTTCTTT
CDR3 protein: CASTRQGRTEAFF

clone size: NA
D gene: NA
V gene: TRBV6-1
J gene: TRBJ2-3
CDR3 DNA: TGTGCCAGCAGTGAAAGGGACGGGGGTGCAGATACGCAGTATTTT
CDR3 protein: CASSERDGGADTQYF